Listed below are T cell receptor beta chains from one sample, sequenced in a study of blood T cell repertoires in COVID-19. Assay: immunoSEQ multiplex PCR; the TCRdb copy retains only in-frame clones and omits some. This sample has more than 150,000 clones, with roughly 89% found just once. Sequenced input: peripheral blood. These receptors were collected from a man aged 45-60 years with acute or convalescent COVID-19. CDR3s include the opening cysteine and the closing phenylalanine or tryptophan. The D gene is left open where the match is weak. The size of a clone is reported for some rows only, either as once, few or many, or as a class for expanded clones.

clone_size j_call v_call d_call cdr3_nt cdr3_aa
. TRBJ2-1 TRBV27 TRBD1 TGTGCCAGCAGTGGGACAGGGTCCTTCAATGAGCAGTTCTTC CASSGTGSFNEQFF
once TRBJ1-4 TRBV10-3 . TGTGCCATCAGTGACGGGATAAATGAAAAACTGTTTTTT CAISDGINEKLFF
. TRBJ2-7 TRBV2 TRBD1 TGTGCCAGCAGGGGGACAGGGATCTACGAGCAGTACTTC CASRGTGIYEQYF
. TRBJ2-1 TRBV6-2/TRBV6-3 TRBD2 TGTGCCAGCAGTAGGACTAGCGGGAGGTGGAATGAGCAGTTCTTC CASSRTSGRWNEQFF
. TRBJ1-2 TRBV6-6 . TGTGCCAGCAGTTCCGGGACACTGGACAACTATGGCTACACCTTC CASSSGTLDNYGYTF
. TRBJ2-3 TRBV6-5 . TGTGCCAGCAGTTACTCGAGGCGATTAGATACGCAGTATTTT CASSYSRRLDTQYF
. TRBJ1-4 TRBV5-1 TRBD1 TGCGCCAGCAGCACGGCCGGGACAGGGGAACTGTTTTTT CASSTAGTGELFF
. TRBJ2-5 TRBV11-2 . TGTGCCAGCACCGCGACTCGGCAAGAGACCCAGTACTTC CASTATRQETQYF
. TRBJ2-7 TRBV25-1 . TGTGCCAGCTCTCACGTCTACAGGGCTTGGTGGTTGTGGGAGCAGTACTTC CASSHVYRAWWLWEQYF
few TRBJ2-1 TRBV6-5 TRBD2 TGTGCCAGCAGTTACTCGCCAGCGGGAGTAAACAATGAGCAGTTCTTC CASSYSPAGVNNEQFF
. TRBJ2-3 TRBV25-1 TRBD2 TGTGCCAGCAGTGAATGGCGGGGGGGCACAGATACGCAGTATTTT CASSEWRGGTDTQYF
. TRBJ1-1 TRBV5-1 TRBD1 TGCGCCAGCAGCACGACAGGGGGGGAGACTGAAGCTTTCTTT CASSTTGGETEAFF
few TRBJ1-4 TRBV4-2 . TGTGCCAGCAGCCAAGGGGGAACAGCCGGCGGGACTAATGAAAAACTGTTTTTT CASSQGGTAGGTNEKLFF
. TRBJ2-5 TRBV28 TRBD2 TGTGCCAGCACCCCCGTCAGACTAGCGGGAGTGGAGACCCAGTACTTC CASTPVRLAGVETQYF
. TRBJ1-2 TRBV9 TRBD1 TGTGCCAGCAGCGAACAGGGGGCCTTTGGCTATGGCTACACCTTC CASSEQGAFGYGYTF
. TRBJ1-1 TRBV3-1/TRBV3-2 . TGTGCCAGCAGCCATGGGGCAACAGAAGCTTTCTTT CASSHGATEAFF
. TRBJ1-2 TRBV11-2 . TGTGCCAGCAGCTTAGATAGTAGTCGGGGCTACACCTTC CASSLDSSRGYTF
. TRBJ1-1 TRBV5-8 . TGTGCCAGCAGCTTGCGGTACTCTGAAGCTTTCTTT CASSLRYSEAFF
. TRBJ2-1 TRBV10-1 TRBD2 TGCGCCAGCAGTGGGGGACTAGCGGGATACAATGAGCAGTTCTTC CASSGGLAGYNEQFF
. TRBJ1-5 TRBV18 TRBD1 TGTGCCAGCTCACCACCTGGGACAGATACCGGCCAGCCCCAGCATTTT CASSPPGTDTGQPQHF
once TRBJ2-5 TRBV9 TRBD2 TGTGCCAGCAGCGCCCTAGCGGGGGAGGGGGAGACCCAGTACTTC CASSALAGEGETQYF
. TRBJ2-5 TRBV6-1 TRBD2 TGTGCCAGCAGTGTAGCGGGAGCAGGAGAGACCCAGTACTTC CASSVAGAGETQYF
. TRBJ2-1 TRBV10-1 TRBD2 TGCGCCAGCAGTGACCCGACTAGCGGGAGAAATCGGCTCGGTGAGCAGTTCTTC CASSDPTSGRNRLGEQFF
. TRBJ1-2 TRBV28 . TGTGCCAGCAGTTTTGAACAATATGGCTACACCTTC CASSFEQYGYTF
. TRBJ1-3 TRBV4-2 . TGTGCCAGCAGCCGGACTCCTCATGACTCTGGAAACACCATATATTTT CASSRTPHDSGNTIYF
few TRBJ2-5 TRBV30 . TGTGCCTGGAGCCTATCGGGTAGGGGGACCCAGTACTTC CAWSLSGRGTQYF
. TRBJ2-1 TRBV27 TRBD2 TGTGCCACCCTGGGGGGAGGGAAGAAGTTCTTC CATLGGGKKFF
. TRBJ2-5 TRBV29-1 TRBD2 TGCAGCGTTTCTGGACTAGCGGTATTCCCTGGGGCAGAGACCCAGTACTTC CSVSGLAVFPGAETQYF
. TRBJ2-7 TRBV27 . TGTGCCAGCAGTTTCCTTTCTTCGGCGGGGATCCCGACTTCAGCCTACGAGCAGTACTTC CASSFLSSAGIPTSAYEQYF
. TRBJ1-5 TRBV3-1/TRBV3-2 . TGTGCCAGCAGCCAAGACGTTTATCAGCCCCAGCATTTT CASSQDVYQPQHF
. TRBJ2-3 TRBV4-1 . TGCGCCAGCAGCCAAGGTCAGGGACTCCTCCACACAGATACGCAGTATTTT CASSQGQGLLHTDTQYF
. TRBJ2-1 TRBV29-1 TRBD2 TGCAGCGCCTCGGGGGGGAGAGTCTACAATGAGCAGTTCTTC CSASGGRVYNEQFF
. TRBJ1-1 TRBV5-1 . TGCGCCAGCAGCTTGTCAGGGGCCACTGAAGCTTTCTTT CASSLSGATEAFF
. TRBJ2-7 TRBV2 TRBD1 TGTGCCAGCATGGGGACAGGTATCTACGAGCAGTACTTC CASMGTGIYEQYF
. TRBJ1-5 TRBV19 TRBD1 TGTGCCAGTACCCTTACATCGGGACAGGGGTTCGGGCAGCCCCAGCATTTT CASTLTSGQGFGQPQHF
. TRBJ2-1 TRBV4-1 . TGCGCCAGCAGCCCGCCGACAGGGAGGATCAATGAGCAGTTCTTC CASSPPTGRINEQFF
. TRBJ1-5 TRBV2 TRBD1 TGTGCCAGCAGTGAGGACAGGGGTAGTGGTCAGCCCCAGCATTTT CASSEDRGSGQPQHF